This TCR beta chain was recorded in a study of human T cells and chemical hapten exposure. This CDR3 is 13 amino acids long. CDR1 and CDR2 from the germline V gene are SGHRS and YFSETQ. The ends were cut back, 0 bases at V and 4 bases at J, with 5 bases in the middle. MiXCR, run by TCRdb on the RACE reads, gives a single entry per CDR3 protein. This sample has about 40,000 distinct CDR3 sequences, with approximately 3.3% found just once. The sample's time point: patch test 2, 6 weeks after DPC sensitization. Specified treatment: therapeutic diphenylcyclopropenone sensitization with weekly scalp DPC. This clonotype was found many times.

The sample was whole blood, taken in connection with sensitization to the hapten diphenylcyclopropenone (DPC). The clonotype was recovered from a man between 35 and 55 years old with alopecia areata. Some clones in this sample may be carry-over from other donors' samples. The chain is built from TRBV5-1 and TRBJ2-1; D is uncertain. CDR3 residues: CASSLGLYNEQFF. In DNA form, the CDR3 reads TGCGCCAGCAGCTTGGGACTGTACAATGAGCAGTTCTTC.